The entry below describes one T cell receptor (beta chain). Treatment: randomized to nivolumab then ipilimumab (arm A) or the reverse (arm B). The entry originates in a study of sequential checkpoint blockade in melanoma. Sequencing used immunoSEQ multiplex PCR; TCRdb keeps in-frame clones, though not all of them. Here the sample spans around 11,000 clones, roughly 75% being singletons. V shed 6 bases and J 4 bases; nucleotides not matched to a gene: 6. CDR3 length: 14 amino acids. Germline lookup yields CDR1 MNHEY and CDR2 SMNVEV (reference sequence). The sequence was collected from a human donor with melanoma. This chain connects TRBV27 to TRBJ2-1; 7 bases agree with TRBD2. Specimen: CD8+ T cells sorted from blood (inferred from file names), collected from a patient given nivolumab and ipilimumab in sequence. In DNA form, the CDR3 reads TGTGCCAGCAGCCCGGGGGAGGGGTACAATGAGCAGTTCTTC. It specifies CASSPGEGYNEQFF.